This T cell receptor (beta chain) stems from a study of blood T cell repertoires in COVID-19. Authors' analysis steps: Scientists estimated how many nucleated cells there were by amplifying reference gene primers. The data were produced by immunoSEQ multiplex PCR, yet TCRdb's version contains in-frame clones alone and is incomplete. V, J and clone size are taken as reported in that table, and D and trimming were inferred from the DNA itself. The sample shows about 220,000 clones, approximately 83% of them seen only once. Sequencing used PBMCs or T cells enriched from blood (not recorded which). The clonotype comes from a woman aged 55-70 years who had recovered from COVID-19.

The CDR3 sequence is CASSLLTDNSPLHF. The CDR3 DNA follows: TGCGCCAGCAGCTTGTTAACAGATAATTCACCCCTCCACTTT. This chain connects TRBV5-1 to TRBJ1-6; D ambiguous. Trimming stripped 1 base from V and 5 bases from J, with 7 bases between. The CDR3 loop spans 14 amino acids. Per the germline V gene, CDR1 is SGHRS and CDR2 is YFSETQ.